Below, one TCR beta chain is given with its context. Its specificity is unknown. V shed 3 bases and J shed 8 bases, with 11 bases lying between them. Germline CDR1 and CDR2: GTSNPN and SVGIG (reference sequence). The CDR3 has 13 residues. The sample originates from a study of shared clonotypes between healthy human individuals. The wider study: Researchers assigned three CD4 naive, three CD4 memory, two CD8 naive and one CD8 memory plate to each donor. Overall study results and limits: Tissues were not sampled, only blood, and their repertoires likely differ. Some clonotypes were shared by all four sorted-subset donors, while others were not shared. The non-shared ones had lower generation probabilities than the shared ones.

Source study methods: Filtering differed since immunoSEQ provided only junctions, with no quality scores. Libraries were prepared by immunoSEQ multiplex PCR; TCRdb keeps only in-frame clonotypes and omits some of them. That table furnishes V, J and clone size, whereas the DNA furnished D and trimming. The repertoire includes around 2.3 million clones, nearly 97% of them detected once, and less than 0.15% sits in the top ten. The chain links TRBV30 to TRBJ1-6, with D uncertain. Sequencing was carried out using naive CD4+ T cells sorted from blood. The subset is: CD45RA+ positively selected. This receptor was taken from a man aged 18-30 years in good health. CDR3 in amino acids: CAWREQVHSPLHF. The CDR3 DNA sequence: TGTGCCTGGAGGGAGCAGGTTCATTCACCCCTCCACTTT.